Shown below are 23 T cell receptor beta chains from a single sample sequenced in a study of blood T cell repertoires in COVID-19. Measured with immunoSEQ multiplex PCR; TCRdb has only the in-frame clones, and not every one. The sample comprises about 430,000 clones, 85% to 90% of which are singletons, and 0.95% to 1.3% rests with the top ten. Material: PBMCs or T cells enriched from blood (not recorded which). These receptors came from a young man who had recovered from COVID-19.

The chain links TRBV7-9 to TRBJ2-4; a possible D gene is TRBD1 (6 bases). V gave up 6 bases and J gave up 5 bases, with 20 bases separating them. Per germline, CDR1 SEHNR and CDR2 FQNEAQ (reference sequence). The CDR3 contains 16 residues. The CDR3 is CASSGVSQGSQNIQYF. CDR3 coding DNA: TGTGCCAGCAGTGGGGTTTCACAGGGTAGTCAAAACATTCAGTACTTC.

In this sample, this clone turned up once. The chain is built from TRBV30 and TRBJ2-1; D is perhaps TRBD2 (6 bases). The CDR3 contains 14 residues. Germline values: CDR1 GTSNPN, CDR2 SVGIG (reference sequence). Between the trimmed V and J ends, which lost 8 bases and 0 bases, there was a span of 14 bases. In DNA, the CDR3 is TGTGCCGGGGCGGCCGGGAGCTCCTACAATGAGCAGTTCTTC. Translation gives CAGAAGSSYNEQFF. The whole variable domain, remainder taken from reference TRBV30 and TRBJ2-1, is SQTIHQWPATLVQPVGSPLSLECTVEGTSNPNLYWYRQAAGRGLQLLFYSVGIGQISSEVPQNLSASRPQDRQFILSSKKLLLSDSGFYLCAGAAGSSYNEQFFGPGTRLTVL.

This chain joins TRBV29-1 and TRBJ1-2, with 7 positions matching TRBD1. V lost 7 bases, J lost 2 bases, and 7 bases stayed unmatched. Per germline, CDR1 SQVTM and CDR2 ANQGSEA. The CDR3 is 13 amino acids. CDR3 loop: CSAVGQDNYGYTF. For the CDR3, the DNA is TGCAGCGCTGTCGGACAGGACAACTATGGCTACACCTTC.

This clone was recorded once. The V call is TRBV6-1, the J call TRBJ1-5, with 7 bases aligning to TRBD1. V dropped 0 bases and J dropped 7; count of bases not matched to a gene: 3. This CDR3 is 14 amino acids long. Per germline, CDR1 MNHNS and CDR2 SASEGT. The CDR3 here is CASSEAQGVQPQHF. CDR3 in DNA: TGTGCCAGCAGTGAAGCGCAGGGGGTCCAGCCCCAGCATTTT.

The V and J genes are TRBV9 and TRBJ2-3; D unresolved. CDR1 and CDR2 (germline): SGDLS, YYNGEE. The CDR3 runs to 15 residues. The V end lost 0 bases, the J end lost 1 base, and 9 bases lay between the germline ends. The CDR3: CASSVARRGTDTQYF. The DNA for the CDR3 is TGTGCCAGCAGCGTAGCTAGACGGGGCACAGATACGCAGTATTTT. Looking up the rest from reference TRBV9 and TRBJ2-3 gives the full variable domain: DSGVTQTPKHLITATGQRVTLRCSPRSGDLSVYWYQQSLDQGLQFLIQYYNGEERAKGNILERFSAQQFPDLHSELNLSSLELGDSALYFCASSVARRGTDTQYFGPGTRLTVL.

This chain links TRBV29-1 with TRBJ2-1, with 10 bases lining up with TRBD1. The V gene's germline CDR1 is SQVTM and CDR2 ANQGSEA. This CDR3 is 13 amino acids long. J was trimmed by 7 bases and V by 4 bases; bases with no gene match: 4. Here the CDR3 DNA reads TGCAGCGTTGCAGGACAGGGGGGGAATGAGCAGTTCTTC. This gives the protein CSVAGQGGNEQFF.

The CDR3 here is CASRAGGPGELFF. For the CDR3, the DNA is TGTGCCAGTAGAGCGGGAGGGCCCGGGGAGCTGTTTTTT. The V gene is TRBV19, the J gene TRBJ2-2, with 10 bases fitting TRBD2. This CDR3 region has 13 residues. V shed 6 bases and J 6 bases; nucleotides not matched to a gene: 1. Germline lookup yields CDR1 LNHDA and CDR2 SQIVND (reference sequence).

This clone was recorded only once. The chain links TRBV28 to TRBJ1-4; 7 nucleotides agree with TRBD1. The CDR3 loop spans 13 amino acids. Germline CDR1 MDHEN, CDR2 SYDVKM. The junction had 6 bases not matched to a gene; V was cut back by 8 bases and J by 6 bases. CDR3: CASAPGQHEKLFF. For the CDR3, the DNA is TGTGCCAGCGCCCCGGGACAGCATGAAAAACTGTTTTTT.

This clone was seen only once. The V gene is TRBV29-1, the J gene TRBJ1-1, with 9 bases matching TRBD1. J lost 1 base, V lost 0 bases, and 6 bases had no gene match. Germline-derived CDR1 and CDR2 are SQVTM and ANQGSEA. CDR3 size: 16 residues. In nucleotides, the CDR3 is TGCAGCGTTGAAGAAAACTGGGACAGGGAGAACACTGAAGCTTTCTTT. It encodes CSVEENWDRENTEAFF.

This chain links TRBV19 with TRBJ1-5; TRBD1 agrees at 7 bases. CDR1 LNHDA and CDR2 SQIVND come from the germline V gene (reference sequence). The ends lost 1 base at V and 1 base at J; junction bases unmatched: 1. This CDR3 has 15 amino acids. CDR3: CASSIGDRSNQPQHF. CDR3 nucleotide sequence: TGTGCCAGTAGTATAGGGGACAGAAGCAATCAGCCCCAGCATTTT.

The rearrangement links TRBV19 to TRBJ2-7; TRBD1 aligns across 7 bases. The CDR3 sequence is 13 residues long. The V gene's germline CDR1 is LNHDA and CDR2 SQIVND (reference sequence). Losses at the gene ends were 8 bases for V and 12 bases for J; bases not matched to a gene: 16. In DNA form, the CDR3 reads TGTGCCAGTGAGGACAGGAGTAGGGGTCAGCGGTACTTC. Amino acid sequence: CASEDRSRGQRYF.

The V gene is TRBV6-5, the J gene TRBJ2-7; the D gene is possibly TRBD1 (6 bases). Looked up from germline, CDR1 is MNHEY and CDR2 is SVGAGI. The CDR3 sequence is 14 residues long. Trimming took 4 bases from V and 0 from J, leaving 10 bases between them. This chain's CDR3 is CASSLRQVSYEQYF. The CDR3 nucleotides are TGTGCCAGCAGTTTACGACAGGTCTCCTACGAGCAGTACTTC.

The table lists this clone with a few counts. This rearrangement joins TRBV5-4 to TRBJ2-3, with 8 bases that match TRBD1. Germline values: CDR1 SGHNT, CDR2 YYREEE (reference sequence). CDR3 size: 14 residues. V shed 2 bases and J 4 bases; nucleotides not matched to a gene: 3. CDR3 protein: CASSLQGVSDTQYF. CDR3 DNA sequence: TGTGCCAGCAGCTTACAGGGGGTTTCAGATACGCAGTATTTT.

The V gene is TRBV6-5, the J gene TRBJ1-1, with D tentatively TRBD1 (6 bases). CDR1 is MNHEY and CDR2 is SVGAGI in the germline V gene. The CDR3 covers 12 residues. Trimming removed 7 bases at V and 8 bases at J, with 14 bases between. The CDR3 DNA reads as TGTGCCAGCACCAAAGCGGGGGCGGAAGCTTTCTTT. It yields the protein CASTKAGAEAFF.

The chain joins TRBV3-1 (or the pseudogene TRBV3-2) to TRBJ1-5; D is unclear. Germline lookup yields CDR1 LGHDT and CDR2 YNNKEL (reference sequence). The CDR3 length is 12 residues. V lost 4 bases and J lost 4, with 5 bases in between. The CDR3 DNA reads as TGTGCCAGCAGCCTTCTGAATCAGCCCCAGCATTTT. Translation: CASSLLNQPQHF.

This clone was counted only a few times. The chain has TRBV3-1 (or the pseudogene TRBV3-2) and TRBJ2-1; D possibly corresponds to TRBD2 (6 bases). V was pared by 3 bases and J by 5 bases, with 20 bases between. The CDR3 contains 17 residues. The germline V gene has CDR1 LGHDT and CDR2 YNNKEL (reference sequence). CDR3 residues: CASSQVYPTRYHNEQFF. The CDR3 DNA follows: TGTGCCAGCAGCCAGGTTTATCCGACTAGATATCACAATGAGCAGTTCTTC.

The V and J genes are TRBV9 and TRBJ2-1; the match to TRBD2 covers 9 bases. The germline gives CDR1 SGDLS, CDR2 YYNGEE. The CDR3 runs 18 residues. J lost 8 bases, V lost 0 bases, and 15 bases had no gene match. CDR3 sequence reads: CASSVAGGSGGPFDEQFF. The CDR3 bases are TGTGCCAGCAGCGTAGCTGGTGGTAGCGGGGGACCATTCGATGAGCAGTTCTTC.

Turning to this clone: Other DNA sequences in the same sample also yield this CDR3. The chain links TRBV5-1 to TRBJ1-5; D may be TRBD1 (5 bases). From germline, CDR1 is SGHRS and CDR2 YFSETQ. V lost 0 bases to trimming and J lost 6 bases, with 10 bases between them. This CDR3 contains 14 residues. The CDR3, as DNA: TGCGCCAGCAGCTTGGTGGGGGGAGGTCAGCCCCAGCATTTT. Translation: CASSLVGGGQPQHF.

The chain carries TRBV7-9 and TRBJ1-4, with D maybe TRBD1 (6 bases). V was cut by 4 bases and J by 1 base, with 13 bases left in between. This CDR3 has 16 residues. CDR1 is SEHNR, CDR2 FQNEAQ, per germline (reference sequence). CDR3 in amino acids: CASSSTPQGTNEKLFF. The CDR3 DNA sequence: TGTGCCAGCAGCTCAACCCCACAGGGAACTAATGAAAAACTGTTTTTT.

The gene calls are TRBV7-3 and TRBJ2-3, with no clear D. The CDR3 has 13 residues. V was trimmed by 5 bases and J by 2 bases, leaving 8 bases between them. Looked up from germline, CDR1 is SGHTA and CDR2 is FQGTGA. The CDR3 bases are TGTGCCAGCAGCCCACCCTACACAGATACGCAGTATTTT. This translates into CASSPPYTDTQYF. The full variable domain, with the rest looked up from reference TRBV7-3 and TRBJ2-3, is GAGVSQTPSNKVTEKGKYVELRCDPISGHTALYWYRQSLGQGPEFLIYFQGTGAADDSGLPNDRFFAVRPEGSVSTLKIQRTERGDSAVYLCASSPPYTDTQYFGPGTRLTVL.

The chain carries TRBV5-1 and TRBJ1-2; TRBD1 matches 7 bases. The CDR3 is 14 amino acids. Per germline, CDR1 SGHRS and CDR2 YFSETQ. Unmatched junction bases numbered 8, after V lost 1 base and J lost 8 bases. CDR3 sequence: CASSLLQGLKGYTF. DNA for the CDR3: TGCGCCAGCAGCTTGTTACAGGGGCTGAAAGGCTACACCTTC.

The CDR3 sequence is CASTRPGLAGGPGETQYF. The CDR3 DNA is TGCGCCAGCACTCGTCCGGGACTAGCGGGAGGGCCGGGAGAGACCCAGTACTTC. The rearrangement links TRBV23-1 to TRBJ2-5; 16 bases are shared with TRBD2. TRBV23-1 is an ORF, with its function uncertain. The CDR3 totals 18 residues. V was clipped by 7 bases and J by 4 bases; unmatched bases: 12.

The V gene is TRBV5-1, the J gene TRBJ2-2; 10 bases map to TRBD1. V shed 4 bases and J 4 bases; nucleotides not matched to a gene: 10. The V gene's germline CDR1 is SGHRS and CDR2 YFSETQ. There are 17 residues in the CDR3. CDR3 nucleotide sequence: TGCGCCAGCAGCCCCAACCCGGGACAGGGGCTCACCGGGGAGCTGTTTTTT. Its translation is CASSPNPGQGLTGELFF.